This T cell receptor (beta chain) is drawn from a study of metastatic and nonmetastatic thyroid tumors. Study information: Comparative analysis of repertoires was undertaken across blood and tumor or nodule tissue obtained from malignant and benign thyroid patients. Study results and limitations: Significantly greater TCR beta diversity was reportedly found in malignant thyroid tumors than in benign nodules (in blood and tumor).

Before thyroid surgery, none of the patients had received any treatment. On this clone itself: What it binds is not known.

The ends lost 0 bases at V and 4 bases at J; junction bases unmatched: 6. The CDR3 runs to 15 residues. CDR1 LNHNV and CDR2 YYDKDF come from the germline V gene (reference sequence). Methods used by the authors: The study took CDR3 differences across clinicopathological groups and made a distant-metastasis classifier for papillary thyroid cancer from them. TCRdb ran MiXCR on the PCR reads. These V and J calls rely on TCRdb rather than the paper's analysis. Of roughly 22,000 clones in the sample, 36% are singletons; the top ten hold over 20%. The receptor was derived from a male donor with papillary thyroid cancer or a benign thyroid nodule (not recorded which). Some clones in this sample may be carry-over from other donors' samples. Sequenced: blood. The rearrangement links TRBV15 to TRBJ2-7, with 7 bases aligning to TRBD1. CDR3 in DNA: TGTGCCACCAGCAGAGAGGGGACAGCATCATACGAGCAGTACTTC. Translation: CATSREGTASYEQYF.